The clone carrying this T cell receptor beta chain occurred once. CDR1 is SGHVS, CDR2 FQNEAQ, per germline. The length of the CDR3 is 13 residues. V lost 5 bases, J lost 3 bases, and 10 bases lay in between. This sample was included in a study of T cell changes during pregnancy in multiple sclerosis. Measured with immunoSEQ multiplex PCR; TCRdb has only the in-frame clones, and not every one. The sample lists around 38,000 clones, roughly 91% seen once, with 6% to 7.5% in the top ten. V usage is TRBV7-8 and J usage is TRBJ1-2; D unclear. The source of this sequence is a female donor with multiple sclerosis, enrolled in a pregnancy study. The source material was CD8+ T cells from peripheral blood mononuclear cells, sampled in the second trimester of pregnancy. Here the CDR3 DNA reads TGTGCCAGCAGCCAACTCCAGGACTATGGCTACACCTTC. The encoded protein is CASSQLQDYGYTF.